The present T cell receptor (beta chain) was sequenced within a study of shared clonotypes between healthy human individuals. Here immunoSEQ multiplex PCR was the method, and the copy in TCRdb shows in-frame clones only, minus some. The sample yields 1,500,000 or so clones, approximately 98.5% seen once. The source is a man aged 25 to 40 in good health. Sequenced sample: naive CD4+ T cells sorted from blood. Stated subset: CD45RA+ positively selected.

In DNA form, the CDR3 reads TGTGCCAGCAGTTTATTGATGGGGCCCCAGCATTTT. Its translation: CASSLLMGPQHF. V gene TRBV28 combines with J gene TRBJ1-5, with D unclear. Looked up from germline, CDR1 is MDHEN and CDR2 is SYDVKM. V lost 1 base and J lost 9, with 7 bases in between. This CDR3 has 12 residues. The entire variable domain, with the rest obtained from reference TRBV28 and TRBJ1-5, is as follows: DVKVTQSSRYLVKRTGEKVFLECVQDMDHENMFWYRQDPGLGLRLIYFSYDVKMKEKGDIPEGYSVSREKKERFSLILESASTNQTSMYLCASSLLMGPQHFGDGTRLSIL.